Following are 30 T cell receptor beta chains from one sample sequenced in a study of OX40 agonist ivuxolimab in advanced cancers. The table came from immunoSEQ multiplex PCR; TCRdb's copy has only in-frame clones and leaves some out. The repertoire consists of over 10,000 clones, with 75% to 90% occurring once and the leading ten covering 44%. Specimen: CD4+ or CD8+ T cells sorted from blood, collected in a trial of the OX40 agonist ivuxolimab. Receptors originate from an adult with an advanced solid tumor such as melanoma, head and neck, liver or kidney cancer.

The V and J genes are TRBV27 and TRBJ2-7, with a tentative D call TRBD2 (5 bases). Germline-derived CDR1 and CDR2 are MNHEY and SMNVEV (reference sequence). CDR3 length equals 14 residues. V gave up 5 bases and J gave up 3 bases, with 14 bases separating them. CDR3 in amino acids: CASSPRGGVYEQYF. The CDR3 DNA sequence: TGTGCCAGCAGTCCCCGGGGTGGTGTCTACGAGCAGTACTTC.

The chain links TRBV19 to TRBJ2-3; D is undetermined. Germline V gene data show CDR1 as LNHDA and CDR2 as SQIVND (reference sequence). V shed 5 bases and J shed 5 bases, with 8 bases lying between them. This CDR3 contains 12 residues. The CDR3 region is CASSPIGDTQYF. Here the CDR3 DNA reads TGTGCCAGTAGTCCCATCGGAGATACGCAGTATTTT. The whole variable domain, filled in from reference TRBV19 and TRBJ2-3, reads DGGITQSPKYLFRKEGQNVTLSCEQNLNHDAMYWYRQDPGQGLRLIYYSQIVNDFQKGDIAEGYSVSREKKESFPLTVTSAQKNPTAFYLCASSPIGDTQYFGPGTRLTVL.

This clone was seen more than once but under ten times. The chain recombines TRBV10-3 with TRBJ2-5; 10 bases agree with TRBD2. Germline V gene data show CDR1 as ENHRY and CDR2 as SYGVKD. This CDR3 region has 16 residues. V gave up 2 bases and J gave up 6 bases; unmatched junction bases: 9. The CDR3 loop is CAISETLAGEMKTQYF. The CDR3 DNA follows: TGTGCCATCAGTGAGACCCTAGCGGGAGAGATGAAGACCCAGTACTTC.

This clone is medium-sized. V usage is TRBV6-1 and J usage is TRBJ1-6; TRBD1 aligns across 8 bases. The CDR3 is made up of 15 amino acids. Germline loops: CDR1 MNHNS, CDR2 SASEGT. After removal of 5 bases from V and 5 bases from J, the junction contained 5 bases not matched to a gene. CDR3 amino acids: CASSRETGDNSPLHF. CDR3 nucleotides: TGTGCCAGCAGTAGGGAGACAGGGGATAATTCACCCCTCCACTTT.

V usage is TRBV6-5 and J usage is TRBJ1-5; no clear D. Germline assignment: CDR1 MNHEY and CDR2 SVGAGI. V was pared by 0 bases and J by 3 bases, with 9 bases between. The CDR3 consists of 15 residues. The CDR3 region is CASSYSNVDNQPQHF. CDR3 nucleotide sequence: TGTGCCAGCAGTTACTCGAACGTTGACAATCAGCCCCAGCATTTT.

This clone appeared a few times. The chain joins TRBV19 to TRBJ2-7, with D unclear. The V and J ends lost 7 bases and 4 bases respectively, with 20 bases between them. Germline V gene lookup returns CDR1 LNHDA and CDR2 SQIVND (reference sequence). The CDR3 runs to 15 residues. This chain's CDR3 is CASTHPRVGLYEQYF. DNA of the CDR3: TGTGCCAGTACCCACCCCCGGGTAGGGCTTTACGAGCAGTACTTC.

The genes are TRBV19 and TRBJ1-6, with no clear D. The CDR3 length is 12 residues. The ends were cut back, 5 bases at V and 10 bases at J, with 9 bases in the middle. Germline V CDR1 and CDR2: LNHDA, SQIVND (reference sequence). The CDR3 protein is CASSGNGSPLHF. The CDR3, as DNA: TGTGCCAGTAGTGGGAATGGATCACCCCTCCACTTT. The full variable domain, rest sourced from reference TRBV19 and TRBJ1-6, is DGGITQSPKYLFRKEGQNVTLSCEQNLNHDAMYWYRQDPGQGLRLIYYSQIVNDFQKGDIAEGYSVSREKKESFPLTVTSAQKNPTAFYLCASSGNGSPLHFGNGTRLTVT.

CDR3 loop: CASSLGQDYEQYF. Here the CDR3 DNA reads TGTGCCAGCAGTCTCGGACAGGACTATGAGCAGTACTTC. The rearrangement links TRBV25-1 to TRBJ2-7; D perhaps matches TRBD1 (7 bases). This CDR3 comprises 13 residues. CDR1 and CDR2 (germline): MGHDK, SYGVNS. V lost 5 bases and J 7 bases, leaving 15 bases between the germline ends.

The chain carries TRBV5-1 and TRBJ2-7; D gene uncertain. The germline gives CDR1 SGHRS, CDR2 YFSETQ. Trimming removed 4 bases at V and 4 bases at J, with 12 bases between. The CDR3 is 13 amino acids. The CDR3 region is CASSPYWQYEQYF. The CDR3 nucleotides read TGCGCCAGCAGCCCATACTGGCAGTACGAGCAGTACTTC.

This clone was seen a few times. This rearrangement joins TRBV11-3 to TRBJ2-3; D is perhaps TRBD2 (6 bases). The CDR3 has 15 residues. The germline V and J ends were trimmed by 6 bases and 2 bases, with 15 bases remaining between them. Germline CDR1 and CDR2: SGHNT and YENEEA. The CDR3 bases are TGTGCCAGCAGTCTGGCGGGAACCCCCACAGATACGCAGTATTTT. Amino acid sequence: CASSLAGTPTDTQYF.

CDR3 region: CASSLRSAGEVGELFF. In DNA form, the CDR3 reads TGTGCCAGCTCTTTACGCTCAGCGGGAGAGGTCGGGGAGCTGTTTTTT. This chain connects TRBV18 to TRBJ2-2; 8 bases are a match to TRBD2. Unmatched junction bases numbered 13, after V lost 6 bases and J lost 7 bases. Germline CDR1 reads KGHSH; CDR2 reads LQKENI. This CDR3 has 16 residues. Full variable domain (rest looked up from reference TRBV18 and TRBJ2-2): NAGVMQNPRHLVRRRGQEARLRCSPMKGHSHVYWYRQLPEEGLKFMVYLQKENIIDESGMPKERFSAEFPKEGPSILRIQQVVRGDSAAYFCASSLRSAGEVGELFFGEGSRLTVL.

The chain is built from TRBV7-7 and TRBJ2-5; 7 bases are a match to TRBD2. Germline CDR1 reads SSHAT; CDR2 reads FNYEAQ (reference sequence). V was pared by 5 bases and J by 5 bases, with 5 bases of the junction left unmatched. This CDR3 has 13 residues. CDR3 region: CASSTPGGETQYF. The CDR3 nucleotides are TGTGCCAGCAGCACCCCCGGGGGGGAGACCCAGTACTTC.

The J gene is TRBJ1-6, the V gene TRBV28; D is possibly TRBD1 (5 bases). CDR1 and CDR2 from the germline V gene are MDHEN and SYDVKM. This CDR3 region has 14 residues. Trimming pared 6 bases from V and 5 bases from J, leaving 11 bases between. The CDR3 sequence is CASSRDGDNSPLHF. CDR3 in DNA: TGTGCCAGCAGCCGGGACGGTGATAATTCACCCCTCCACTTT.

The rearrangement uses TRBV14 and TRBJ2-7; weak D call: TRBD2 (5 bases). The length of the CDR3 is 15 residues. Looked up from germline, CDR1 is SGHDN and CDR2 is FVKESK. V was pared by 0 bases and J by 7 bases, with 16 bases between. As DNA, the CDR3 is TGTGCCAGCAGCCAAGACGGGGATTGGGCTAATGAGCAGTACTTC. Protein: CASSQDGDWANEQYF.

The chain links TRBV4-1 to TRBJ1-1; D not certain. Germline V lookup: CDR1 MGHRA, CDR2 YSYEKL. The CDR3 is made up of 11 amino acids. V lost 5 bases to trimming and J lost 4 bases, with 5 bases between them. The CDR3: CASSKGTEAFF. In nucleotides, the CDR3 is TGCGCCAGCAGCAAGGGCACTGAAGCTTTCTTT.

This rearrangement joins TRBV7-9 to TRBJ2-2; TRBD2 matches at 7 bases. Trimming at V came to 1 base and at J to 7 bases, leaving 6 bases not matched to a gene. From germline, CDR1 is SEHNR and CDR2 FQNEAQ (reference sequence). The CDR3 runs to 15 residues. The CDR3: CASSLVSGGIGELFF. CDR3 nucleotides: TGTGCCAGCAGCTTAGTTTCGGGAGGTATCGGGGAGCTGTTTTTT.

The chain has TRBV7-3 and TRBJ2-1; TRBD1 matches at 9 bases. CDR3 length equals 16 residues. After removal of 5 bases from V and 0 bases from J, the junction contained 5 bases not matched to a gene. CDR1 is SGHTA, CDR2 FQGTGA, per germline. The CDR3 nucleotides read TGTGCCAGCAGCCTAGACAGGGGGAGCTCCTACAATGAGCAGTTCTTC. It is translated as CASSLDRGSSYNEQFF. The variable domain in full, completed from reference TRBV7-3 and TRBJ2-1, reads GAGVSQTPSNKVTEKGKYVELRCDPISGHTALYWYRQSLGQGPEFLIYFQGTGAADDSGLPNDRFFAVRPEGSVSTLKIQRTERGDSAVYLCASSLDRGSSYNEQFFGPGTRLTVL.

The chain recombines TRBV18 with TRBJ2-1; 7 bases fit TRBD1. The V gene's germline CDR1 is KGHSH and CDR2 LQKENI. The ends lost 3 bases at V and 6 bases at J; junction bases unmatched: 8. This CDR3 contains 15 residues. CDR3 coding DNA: TGTGCCAGCTCACCGTATTCAGACAGGGCCAATGAGCAGTTCTTC. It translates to CASSPYSDRANEQFF. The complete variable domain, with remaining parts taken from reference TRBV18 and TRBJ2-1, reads NAGVMQNPRHLVRRRGQEARLRCSPMKGHSHVYWYRQLPEEGLKFMVYLQKENIIDESGMPKERFSAEFPKEGPSILRIQQVVRGDSAAYFCASSPYSDRANEQFFGPGTRLTVL.

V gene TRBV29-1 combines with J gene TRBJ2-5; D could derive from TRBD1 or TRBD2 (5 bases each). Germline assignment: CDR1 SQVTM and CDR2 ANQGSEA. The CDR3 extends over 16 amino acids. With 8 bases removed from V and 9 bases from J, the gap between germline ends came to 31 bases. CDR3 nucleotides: TGCAGCACTACCCCCCTAGGGGACGATCCACATAGGGCCCAGTACTTC. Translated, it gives CSTTPLGDDPHRAQYF.

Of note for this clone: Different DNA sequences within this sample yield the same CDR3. CDR3 DNA: TGTGCCAGCAGCTTAGGGGAAGGTCAGCCCCAGCATTTT. Protein: CASSLGEGQPQHF. The J gene is TRBJ1-5, the V gene TRBV13; D gene uncertain. The CDR3 is 13 amino acids. The V end was cut by 0 bases, the J end by 6 bases, with 6 bases between. Per the germline V gene, CDR1 is PRHDT and CDR2 is FYEKMQ (reference sequence).

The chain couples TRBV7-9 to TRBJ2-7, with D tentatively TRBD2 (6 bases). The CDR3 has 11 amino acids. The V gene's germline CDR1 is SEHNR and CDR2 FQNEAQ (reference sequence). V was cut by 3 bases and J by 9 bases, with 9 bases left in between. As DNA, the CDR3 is TGTGCCAGCAGCTTTGGGGGAGGGCAGTACTTC. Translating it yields CASSFGGGQYF.

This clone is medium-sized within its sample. CDR3 loop: CASSRPGPNQPQHF. The CDR3 bases are TGTGCCAGCAGCCGACCGGGACCCAATCAGCCCCAGCATTTT. The J gene is TRBJ1-5, the V gene TRBV7-9, with a possible D match to TRBD1 (5 bases). CDR1 and CDR2 (germline): SEHNR, FQNEAQ (reference sequence). Trimming took 5 bases from V and 3 from J, leaving 11 bases between them. CDR3 size: 14 residues.

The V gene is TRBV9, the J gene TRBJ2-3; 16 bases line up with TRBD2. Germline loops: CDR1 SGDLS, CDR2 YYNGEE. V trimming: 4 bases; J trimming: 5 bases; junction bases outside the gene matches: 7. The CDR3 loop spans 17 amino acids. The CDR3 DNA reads TGTGCCAGCAGCCCCGGGACTAGCGGGGGGGCTTTAGATACGCAGTATTTT. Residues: CASSPGTSGGALDTQYF.

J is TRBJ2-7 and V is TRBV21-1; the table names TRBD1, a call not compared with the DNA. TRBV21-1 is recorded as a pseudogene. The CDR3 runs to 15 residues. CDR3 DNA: TGTGCCAGCAGCAAAGGGGGGACAGACCCTTACGAGCAGTACTTC. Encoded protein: CASSKGGTDPYEQYF.

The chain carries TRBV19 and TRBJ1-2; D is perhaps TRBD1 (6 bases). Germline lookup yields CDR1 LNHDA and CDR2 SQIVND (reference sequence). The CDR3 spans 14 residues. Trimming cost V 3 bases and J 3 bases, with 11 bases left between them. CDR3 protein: CASSMGTSDYGYTF. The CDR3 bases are TGTGCCAGTAGTATGGGGACAAGTGACTATGGCTACACCTTC.

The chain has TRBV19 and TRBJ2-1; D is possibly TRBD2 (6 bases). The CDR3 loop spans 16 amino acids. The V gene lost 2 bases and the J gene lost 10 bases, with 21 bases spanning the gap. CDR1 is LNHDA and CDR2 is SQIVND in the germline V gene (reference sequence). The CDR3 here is CASSIIAGTVNMEQFF. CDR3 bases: TGTGCCAGTAGTATAATTGCCGGGACTGTGAATATGGAGCAGTTCTTC.

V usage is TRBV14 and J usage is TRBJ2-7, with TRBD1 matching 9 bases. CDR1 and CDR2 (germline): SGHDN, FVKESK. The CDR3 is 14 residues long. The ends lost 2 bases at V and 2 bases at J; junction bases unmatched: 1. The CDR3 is CASSQWTGAYEQYF. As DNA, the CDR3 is TGTGCCAGCAGCCAATGGACAGGGGCCTACGAGCAGTACTTC.

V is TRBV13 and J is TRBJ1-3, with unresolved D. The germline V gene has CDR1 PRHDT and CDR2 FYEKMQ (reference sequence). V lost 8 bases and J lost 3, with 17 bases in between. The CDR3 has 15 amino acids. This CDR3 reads CASEKGSASGNTIYF. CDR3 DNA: TGTGCCAGCGAGAAAGGGTCAGCCAGTGGAAACACCATATATTTT.

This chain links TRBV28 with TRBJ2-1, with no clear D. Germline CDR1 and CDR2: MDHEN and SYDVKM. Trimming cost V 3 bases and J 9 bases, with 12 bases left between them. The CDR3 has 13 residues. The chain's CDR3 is CASSFSGSGEQFF. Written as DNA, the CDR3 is TGTGCCAGCAGTTTTTCCGGTTCTGGTGAGCAGTTCTTC. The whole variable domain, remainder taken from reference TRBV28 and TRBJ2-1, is DVKVTQSSRYLVKRTGEKVFLECVQDMDHENMFWYRQDPGLGLRLIYFSYDVKMKEKGDIPEGYSVSREKKERFSLILESASTNQTSMYLCASSFSGSGEQFFGPGTRLTVL.

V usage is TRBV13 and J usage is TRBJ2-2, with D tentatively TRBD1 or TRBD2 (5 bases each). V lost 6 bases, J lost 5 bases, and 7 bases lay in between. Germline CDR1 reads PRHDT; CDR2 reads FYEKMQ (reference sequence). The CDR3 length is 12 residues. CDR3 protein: CASSEGTGELFF. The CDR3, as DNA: TGTGCCAGCAGTGAGGGGACCGGGGAGCTGTTTTTT. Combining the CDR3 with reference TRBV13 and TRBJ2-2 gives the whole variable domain AAGVIQSPRHLIKEKRETATLKCYPIPRHDTVYWYQQGPGQDPQFLISFYEKMQSDKGSIPDRFSAQQFSDYHSELNMSSLELGDSALYFCASSEGTGELFFGEGSRLTVL.